The T cell receptor beta chain under discussion was sequenced for a study of blood T cell repertoires in COVID-19. Turning to the study itself: Researchers got acute and convalescent COVID-19 samples from the United States, Italy and Spain. From T cells, B-cell-depleted T cells, or PBMCs came the material, which was cDNA or gDNA.

Authors' data handling: It was from reference gene primer amplification that nucleated cell counts were estimated. TCRdb keeps only in-frame clones here, not all; method: immunoSEQ multiplex PCR. That table supplies the V and J calls and clone size; D and trimming were determined from the DNA. This table holds fewer than 300,000 clones, around 90% found once. CDR3 length: 15 amino acids. Germline values: CDR1 SNHLY, CDR2 FYNNEI. The V gene lost 3 bases and the J gene lost 6 bases, with 15 bases spanning the gap. The chain has TRBV2 and TRBJ2-1; D not certain. The clonotype originates from a woman younger than 45 with acute or convalescent COVID-19. Sequencing input: peripheral blood. DNA for the CDR3: TGTGCCAGCAGTGAGTGGCAATTCGCCCCCAATGAGCAGTTCTTC. It translates to CASSEWQFAPNEQFF.